This TCR beta chain came from a study of siplizumab effects on memory and regulatory T cells. About 100,000 TCR templates per sample were assayed. Clones were sequenced by immunoSEQ multiplex PCR, and TCRdb holds only the in-frame ones, with some missing. The sample holds around 110,000 clones, approximately 94% seen once. In the case of this clone: What it recognizes is unknown.

Overall study results and limits: Mappable alloreactive CD4+ clones were on average about 62% Treg-derived with siplizumab, around 26% in controls.

The germline V gene encodes CDR1 SNHLY and CDR2 FYNNEI. The CDR3 is made up of 13 amino acids. V gave up 8 bases and J gave up 1 base; unmatched junction bases: 5. The TCR comes from a human donor in good health. Sequences were obtained from non-Treg CD4+ T cells sorted from blood. The chain couples TRBV2 to TRBJ2-7, with 7 bases identical to TRBD1. CDR3 bases: TGTGCCAGCCGGGACAGCCTGTCCTACGAGCAGTACTTC. Protein: CASRDSLSYEQYF.